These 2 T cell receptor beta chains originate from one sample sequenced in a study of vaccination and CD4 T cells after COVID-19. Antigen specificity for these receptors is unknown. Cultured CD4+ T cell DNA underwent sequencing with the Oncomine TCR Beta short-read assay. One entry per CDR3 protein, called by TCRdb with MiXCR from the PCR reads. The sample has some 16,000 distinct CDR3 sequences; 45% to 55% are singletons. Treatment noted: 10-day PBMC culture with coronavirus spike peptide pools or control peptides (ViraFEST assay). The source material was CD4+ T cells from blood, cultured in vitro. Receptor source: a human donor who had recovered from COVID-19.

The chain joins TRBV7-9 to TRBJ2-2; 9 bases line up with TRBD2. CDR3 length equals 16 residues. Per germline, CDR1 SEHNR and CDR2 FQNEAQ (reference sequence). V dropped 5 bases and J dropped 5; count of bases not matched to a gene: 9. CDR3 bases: TGTGCCAGCAGCCCGGGGAGCGGGAGGCTTACCGGGGAGCTGTTTTTT. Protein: CASSPGSGRLTGELFF.

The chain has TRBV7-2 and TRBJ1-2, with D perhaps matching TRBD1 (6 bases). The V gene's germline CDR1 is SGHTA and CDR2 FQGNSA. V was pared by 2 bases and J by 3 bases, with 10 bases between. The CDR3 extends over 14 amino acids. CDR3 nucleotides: TGTGCCAGCAGCTTACTTAGGGGGGACTATGGCTACACCTTC. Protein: CASSLLRGDYGYTF.